This TCR beta chain was sequenced during a study of blood T cell repertoires in COVID-19. Study in general: Collection of acute and convalescent COVID-19 samples took place in the United States, Italy and Spain. PBMCs, B-cell-depleted T cells, or T cells provided the cDNA or gDNA that made up the material.

The authors' processing: Amplification of reference gene primers was used by the study to estimate nucleated cell counts. Only in-frame clones appear in the TCRdb table, and some are missing; sequencing was by immunoSEQ multiplex PCR. Clone size and V and J calls were adopted from that table, with D and trimming inferred from the DNA. Among 100,000 to 150,000 clones, roughly three quarters were seen once, and the ten largest hold approximately 1.9%. This clone was seen only a few times. Other nucleotide sequences in the sample specify the same CDR3. The CDR3 spans 15 residues. With 0 bases clipped from V and 5 bases from J, the junction kept 3 bases outside the gene matches. In germline, CDR1 is MNHEY, CDR2 SMNVEV (reference sequence).

The gene calls are TRBV27 and TRBJ1-5, with 8 bases fitting TRBD1. The TCR was taken from a woman aged 70 to 79 with acute or convalescent COVID-19. The material sequenced was peripheral blood. This CDR3 reads CASSLSAGGHQPQHF. The CDR3 region has the DNA TGTGCCAGCAGTTTATCGGCAGGGGGCCATCAGCCCCAGCATTTT.